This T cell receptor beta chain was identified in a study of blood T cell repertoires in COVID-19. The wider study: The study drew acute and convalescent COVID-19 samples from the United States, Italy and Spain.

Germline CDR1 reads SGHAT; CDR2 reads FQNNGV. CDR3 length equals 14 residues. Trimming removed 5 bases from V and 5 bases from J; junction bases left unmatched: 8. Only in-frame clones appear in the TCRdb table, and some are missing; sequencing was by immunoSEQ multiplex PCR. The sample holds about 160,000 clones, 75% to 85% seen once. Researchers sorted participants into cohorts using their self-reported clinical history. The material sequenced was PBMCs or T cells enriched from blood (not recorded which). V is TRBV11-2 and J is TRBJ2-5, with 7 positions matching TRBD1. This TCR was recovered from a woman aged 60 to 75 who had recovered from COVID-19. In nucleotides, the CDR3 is TGTGCCAGCAGCCTGACAGGGCAGGGGGAGACCCAGTACTTC. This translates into CASSLTGQGETQYF.